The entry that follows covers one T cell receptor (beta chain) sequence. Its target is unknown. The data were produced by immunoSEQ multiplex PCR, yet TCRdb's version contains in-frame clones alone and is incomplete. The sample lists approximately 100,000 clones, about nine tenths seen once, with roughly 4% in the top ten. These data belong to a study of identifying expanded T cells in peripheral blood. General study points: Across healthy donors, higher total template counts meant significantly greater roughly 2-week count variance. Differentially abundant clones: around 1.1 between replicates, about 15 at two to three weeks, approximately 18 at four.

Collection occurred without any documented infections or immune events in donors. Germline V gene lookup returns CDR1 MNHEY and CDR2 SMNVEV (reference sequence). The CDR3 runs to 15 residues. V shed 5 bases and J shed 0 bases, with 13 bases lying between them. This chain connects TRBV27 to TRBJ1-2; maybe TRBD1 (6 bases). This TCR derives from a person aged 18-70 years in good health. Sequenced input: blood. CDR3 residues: CASSTGTPSNYGYTF. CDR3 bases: TGTGCCAGCAGTACCGGGACACCGTCTAACTATGGCTACACCTTC.